This T cell receptor (beta chain) was profiled in a study of Tregs in tolerant kidney transplant recipients (dated by TCRdb to about 2019). Study-level background: The transplants used related donors with nonmyeloablative bone marrow transplantation, and mixed chimerism in the human trials was transient. The study applied TCRbeta sequencing to find donor-specific regulatory T cells before combined kidney and bone marrow transplantation and then followed those same cells after transplant. Here is what the overall study found, with its caveats: Biological reproducibility was not directly addressed, though technical replication error appeared minimal. The most biologically relevant and donor-specific TCRbeta repertoire appeared to be identified by expanding Tregs with activated donor B cells. For some patients the PCR primers changed over time, which made it impossible to compare the samples from those patients at the nucleotide level. In tolerant patients, donor-specific Tregs expanded more than Tregs overall, which suggests antigen-driven rather than nonspecific expansion. Because only a small number of patients were included, the study had limitations, and the results will need to be validated in larger populations as well as under other immunosuppression protocols.

CDR1 and CDR2 were assigned from the germline V gene (reference sequence) as LNHNV and YYDKDF. V is cut back by 3 bases and J by 5 bases, with 10 bases in the junction unmatched. Reading from cysteine to phenylalanine, the CDR3 counts 16 amino acids. The read is trimmed to its CDR3 DNA, 48 bases read in frame from base 1. Concerning this clone itself: Its antigen is not yet known. No much larger clone exists at a distance of one base, and base qualities are not known.

The sample's time point label is to be understood as: blood sample drawn before combined kidney and bone marrow transplant. Unstimulated Tregs (CD4+CD25+CD127-), CD4+ non-Tregs (CD4+CD25-), CD4 and CD8 cells were FACS-sorted from thawed PBMCs. The patients were a handful of recipients of combined kidney and bone marrow transplants from the ITN036ST trial, and samples were available only for these trial subjects. Healthy control blood was separated into PBMCs by Ficoll density gradient and cryopreserved, and patient PBMCs were collected both before and after transplant. Genomic DNA was extracted from sorted cells with the QIAGEN DNeasy Blood and Tissue Kit for TCRbeta CDR3 sequencing. High-throughput TCRbeta CDR3 sequencing was carried out commercially through immunoSEQ, with PCR amplification with bias correction and internal controls included. In the source study's methods: Unique productive TCRbeta sequences were defined by CDR3 nucleotide sequence where primers matched, otherwise by CDR3 amino acid sequence with Vbeta and Jbeta genes. Sorting error was corrected by removing sequences shared between sorted populations at a frequency ratio of 2:1 or less, and the remaining shared sequences were assigned to the higher population. Donor-reactive sequences were defined as at least 5-fold expanded in CFSE-low cells versus unstimulated cells, with frequency of at least 0.01% in CFSE-low cells. Jensen-Shannon divergence, calculated on the top 100 TCRbeta sequences ranked by frequency, was used to quantify repertoire divergence. When a sample had multiple sequencing runs, each run was corrected for sorting error separately and the runs were then pooled. TCRdb provides this immuneACCESS table in a form limited to in-frame rearrangements. Some clones are lacking; in checked studies, under half of them reflect an unresolved V gene, and why the rest are absent is not known. V and J calls and clone size come straight from that table; D and trimming were deduced from the DNA. This sample gives tens of thousands of clones in total; nearly 98% of them show up just once. The ten top clones hold roughly 0.59% of the sample.

The sample in question was CD4+ T cells from blood, obtained before the transplant. This clonotype was obtained from a human donor who received a combined kidney and bone marrow transplant. Recombination linked TRBV15 to TRBJ2-5, with 9 bases matching TRBD2. CDR3 protein: CATSRLPGLATETQYF. The DNA is TGTGCCACCAGCAGGCTCCCGGGACTAGCCACCGAGACCCAGTACTTC.